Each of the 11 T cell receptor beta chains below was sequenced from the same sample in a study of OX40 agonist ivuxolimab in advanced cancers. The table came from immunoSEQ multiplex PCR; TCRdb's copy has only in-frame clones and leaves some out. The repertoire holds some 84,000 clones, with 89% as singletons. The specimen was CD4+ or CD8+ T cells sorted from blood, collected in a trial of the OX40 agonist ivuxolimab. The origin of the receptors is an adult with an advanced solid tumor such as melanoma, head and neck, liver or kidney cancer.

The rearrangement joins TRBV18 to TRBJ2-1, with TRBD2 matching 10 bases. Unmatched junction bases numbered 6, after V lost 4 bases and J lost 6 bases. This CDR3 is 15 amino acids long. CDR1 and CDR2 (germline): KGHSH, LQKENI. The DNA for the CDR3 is TGTGCCAGCTCACTAGCGGGAGGCTCGGGCAATGAGCAGTTCTTC. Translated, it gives CASSLAGGSGNEQFF.

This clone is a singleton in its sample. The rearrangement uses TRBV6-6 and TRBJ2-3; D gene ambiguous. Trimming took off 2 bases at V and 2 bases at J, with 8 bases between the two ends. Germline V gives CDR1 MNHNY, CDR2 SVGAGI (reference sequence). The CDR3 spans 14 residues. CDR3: CASSYTSPTDTQYF. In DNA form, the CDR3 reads TGTGCCAGCAGTTACACCAGCCCCACAGATACGCAGTATTTT.

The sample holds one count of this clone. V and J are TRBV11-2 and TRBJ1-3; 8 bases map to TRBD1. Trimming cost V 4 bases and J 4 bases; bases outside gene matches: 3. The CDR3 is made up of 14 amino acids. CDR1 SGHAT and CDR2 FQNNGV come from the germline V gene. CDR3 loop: CASSSRGLGNTIYF. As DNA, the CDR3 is TGTGCCAGCAGCTCCAGGGGGCTGGGAAACACCATATATTTT.

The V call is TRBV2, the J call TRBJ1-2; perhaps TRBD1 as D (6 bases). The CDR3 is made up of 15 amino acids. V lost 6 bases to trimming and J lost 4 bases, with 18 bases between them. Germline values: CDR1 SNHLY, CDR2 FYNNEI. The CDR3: CASSALVTGSYGYTF. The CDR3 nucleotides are TGTGCCAGCAGCGCGCTTGTAACAGGGAGCTATGGCTACACCTTC.

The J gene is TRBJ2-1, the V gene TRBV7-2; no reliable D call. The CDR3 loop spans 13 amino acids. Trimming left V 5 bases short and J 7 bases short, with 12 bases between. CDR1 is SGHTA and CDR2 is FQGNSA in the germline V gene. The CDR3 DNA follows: TGTGCCAGCAGCCTCCCCCCAGTTAATGAGCAGTTCTTC. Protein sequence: CASSLPPVNEQFF.

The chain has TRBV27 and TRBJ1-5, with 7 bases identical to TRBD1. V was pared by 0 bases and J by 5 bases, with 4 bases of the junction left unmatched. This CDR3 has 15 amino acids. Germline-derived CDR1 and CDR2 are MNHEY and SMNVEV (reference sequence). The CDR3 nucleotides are TGTGCCAGCAGTTTATCGGACAGGCCCTATCAGCCCCAGCATTTT. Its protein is CASSLSDRPYQPQHF.

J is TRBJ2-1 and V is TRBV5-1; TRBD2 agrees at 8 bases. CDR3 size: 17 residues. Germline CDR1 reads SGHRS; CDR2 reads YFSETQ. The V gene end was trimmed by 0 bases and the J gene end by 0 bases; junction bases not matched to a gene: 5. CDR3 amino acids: CASSLVVSGDSYNEQFF. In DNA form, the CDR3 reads TGCGCCAGCAGCTTGGTTGTTAGCGGGGACTCCTACAATGAGCAGTTCTTC.

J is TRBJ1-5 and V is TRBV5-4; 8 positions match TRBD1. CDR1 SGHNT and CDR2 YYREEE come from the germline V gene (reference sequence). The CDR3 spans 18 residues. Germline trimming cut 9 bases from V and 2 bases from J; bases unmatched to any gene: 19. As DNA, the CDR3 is TGTGCCACGTCGACAGGGGCGGGCGGGAGAGGTGGCAATCAGCCCCAGCATTTT. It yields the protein CATSTGAGGRGGNQPQHF.

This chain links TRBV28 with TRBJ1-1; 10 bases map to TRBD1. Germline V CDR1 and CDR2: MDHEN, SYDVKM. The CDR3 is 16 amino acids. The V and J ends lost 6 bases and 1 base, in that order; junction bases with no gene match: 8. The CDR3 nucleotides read TGTGCCAGCAGCCGAGGCCGGGACAGGGGGAACACTGAAGCTTTCTTT. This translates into CASSRGRDRGNTEAFF.

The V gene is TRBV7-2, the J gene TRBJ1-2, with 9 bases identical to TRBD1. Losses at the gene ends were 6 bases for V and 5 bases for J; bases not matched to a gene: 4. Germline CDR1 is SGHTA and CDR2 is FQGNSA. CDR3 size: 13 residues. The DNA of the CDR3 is TGTGCCAGCAGAGCGGGACAGGGATATGGCTACACCTTC. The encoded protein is CASRAGQGYGYTF.

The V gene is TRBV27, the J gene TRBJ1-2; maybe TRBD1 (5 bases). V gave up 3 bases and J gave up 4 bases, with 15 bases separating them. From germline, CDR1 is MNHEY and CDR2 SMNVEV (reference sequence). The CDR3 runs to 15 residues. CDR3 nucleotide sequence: TGTGCCAGCAGTTTCGTAAAGGCAGGGATCTATGGCTACACCTTC. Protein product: CASSFVKAGIYGYTF.